Detailed here is one TCR beta chain. Its matching antigen is unknown. TCRdb's table, derived via immunoSEQ multiplex PCR, lists solely in-frame clones and lacks some. The table lists about 77,000 clones, about 92% of them singletons. These data belong to a study of T cell responses to AZD1222 COVID-19 vaccine. Whole-study results and caveats: Once two AZD1222 doses were given, Spike-specific TCR breadth and depth went up. None of the repertoires were sampled until the peak T cell response had passed.

The CDR3 totals 13 residues. CDR1 SNHLY and CDR2 FYNNEI come from the germline V gene. V gave up 6 bases and J gave up 2 bases; unmatched junction bases: 1. Some second doses came at about 4 weeks and others at about 12 weeks; these were pooled. The chain combines TRBV2 with TRBJ2-1; 7 nucleotides align to TRBD1. The source is an adult who received the AZD1222 COVID-19 vaccine. The sample was peripheral blood, taken 28 days after the second AZD1222 dose. The CDR3 DNA follows: TGTGCCAGCAGACAGGGGACCTACAATGAGCAGTTCTTC. Amino acids: CASRQGTYNEQFF.